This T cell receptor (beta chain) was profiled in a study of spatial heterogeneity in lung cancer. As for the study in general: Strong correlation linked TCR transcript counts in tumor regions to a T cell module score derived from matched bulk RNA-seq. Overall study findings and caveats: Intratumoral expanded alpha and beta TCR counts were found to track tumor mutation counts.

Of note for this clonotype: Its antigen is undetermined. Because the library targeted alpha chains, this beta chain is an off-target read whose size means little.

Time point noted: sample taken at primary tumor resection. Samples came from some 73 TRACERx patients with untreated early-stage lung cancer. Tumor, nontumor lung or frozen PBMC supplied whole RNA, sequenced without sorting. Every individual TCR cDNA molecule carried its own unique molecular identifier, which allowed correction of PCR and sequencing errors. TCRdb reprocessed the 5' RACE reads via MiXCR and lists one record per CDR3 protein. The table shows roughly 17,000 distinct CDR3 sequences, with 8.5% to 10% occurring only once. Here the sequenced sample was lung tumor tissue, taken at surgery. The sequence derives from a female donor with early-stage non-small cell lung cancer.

CDR3 in amino acids: CSAPRTSGVIGADTQYF. CDR3 DNA sequence: TGCAGTGCCCCCCGGACTAGCGGGGTGATTGGGGCAGATACGCAGTATTTT. This sequence joins TRBV20-1 and TRBJ2-3; TRBD2 aligns across 12 bases. CDR3 length: 17 residues. Germline CDR1 and CDR2: DFQATT and SNEGSKA (reference sequence). V lost 6 bases, J lost 4 bases, and 14 bases stayed unmatched.